Following are 25 T cell receptor beta chains from one sample sequenced in a study of cytomegalovirus exposure and HLA in healthy donors. The PCR used 60 Vbeta and 13 Jbeta primers. The method was immunoSEQ multiplex PCR; TCRdb's version includes in-frame clones alone and lacks a portion of them. The repertoire table contains 30,000 to 50,000 clones. The sample consisted of PBMCs. These receptors all come from a woman aged 25 to 39 in good health and CMV-seropositive.

In the case of this clone: This specimen includes other DNA sequences encoding the same CDR3. CDR3 nucleotides: TGTGCCAGCAGCTTCCCTAGCGGGGAGCAGTTCTTC. This codes for CASSFPSGEQFF. The V gene is TRBV7-2, the J gene TRBJ2-1, with 8 bases lining up with TRBD2. The J segment lost 10 bases and the V segment lost 3 bases, leaving 2 bases of the junction unmatched. Germline V lookup: CDR1 SGHTA, CDR2 FQGNSA. The CDR3 consists of 12 residues.

This rearrangement joins TRBV4-1 to TRBJ1-5, with a tentative D call TRBD1 (5 bases). Between the trimmed V and J ends, which lost 3 bases and 0 bases, there was a span of 12 bases. The germline V gene has CDR1 MGHRA and CDR2 YSYEKL. The CDR3 runs 16 residues. This CDR3 is CASSQDQGFSNQPQHF. CDR3 nucleotide sequence: TGCGCCAGCAGCCAGGACCAGGGATTTAGCAATCAGCCCCAGCATTTT.

V usage is TRBV6-5 and J usage is TRBJ2-3; 8 bases are a match to TRBD2. The ends lost 4 bases at V and 4 bases at J; junction bases unmatched: 7. Germline V CDR1 and CDR2: MNHEY, SVGAGI. The CDR3 covers 15 residues. The CDR3 spells CASSFTAGGADTQYF. For the CDR3, the DNA is TGTGCCAGCAGTTTTACCGCGGGGGGCGCAGATACGCAGTATTTT.

The chain recombines TRBV15 with TRBJ2-1; perhaps TRBD1 as D (6 bases). V was cut by 4 bases and J by 1 base, with 11 bases left in between. There are 15 residues in the CDR3. The V gene's germline CDR1 is LNHNV and CDR2 YYDKDF (reference sequence). This chain's CDR3 is CATSKDRPSYNEQFF. CDR3 sequence (DNA): TGTGCCACCAGCAAAGACAGGCCTTCCTACAATGAGCAGTTCTTC.

The genes are TRBV4-1 and TRBJ2-3, with 12 bases identical to TRBD2. The junction had 13 bases not matched to a gene; V was cut back by 0 bases and J by 0 bases. Germline-derived CDR1 and CDR2 are MGHRA and YSYEKL. This CDR3 has 21 residues. CDR3: CASSQEGWLAGGDSSTDTQYF. The CDR3 region has the DNA TGCGCCAGCAGCCAAGAAGGGTGGCTAGCGGGGGGGGATTCTAGCACAGATACGCAGTATTTT.

V is TRBV6-6 and J is TRBJ1-2, with D perhaps TRBD1 (5 bases). Looked up from germline, CDR1 is MNHNY and CDR2 is SVGAGI (reference sequence). The CDR3 covers 15 residues. Trimming pared 3 bases from V and 2 bases from J, leaving 13 bases between. Here the CDR3 reads CASSYPLGQNYGYTF. The DNA of the CDR3 is TGTGCCAGCAGTTATCCCCTGGGGCAAAACTATGGCTACACCTTC.

The chain joins TRBV10-1 to TRBJ2-1; D remains ambiguous. Germline loops: CDR1 WNHNN, CDR2 SYGVQD (reference sequence). The V gene lost 7 bases and the J gene lost 0 bases, with 16 bases spanning the gap. The CDR3 runs 16 residues. In DNA form, the CDR3 reads TGCGCCAGCATGGGCCCAGGCTCCAGCTCCTACAATGAGCAGTTCTTC. Protein product: CASMGPGSSSYNEQFF.

The chain recombines TRBV7-9 with TRBJ1-3, with D possibly TRBD1 on 5 matching bases. Germline CDR1 and CDR2: SEHNR and FQNEAQ (reference sequence). V was shortened by 7 bases and J by 0 bases, with 10 bases between the two germline ends. The CDR3 runs to 14 residues. The CDR3 here is CASTPGGSGNTIYF. In DNA form, the CDR3 reads TGTGCCAGCACCCCGGGGGGCTCTGGAAACACCATATATTTT.

The chain has TRBV5-1 and TRBJ2-3, with unresolved D. Trimming took off 7 bases at V and 2 bases at J, with 5 bases between the two ends. The CDR3 spans 11 residues. Germline CDR1 is SGHRS and CDR2 is YFSETQ. CDR3 in amino acids: CASQITDTQYF. DNA for the CDR3: TGCGCCAGCCAAATCACAGATACGCAGTATTTT.

The CDR3 nucleotides are TGTGCCAGCAGCTCCCCGGAGGGAAAGAACACTGAAGCTTTCTTT. This gives the protein CASSSPEGKNTEAFF. The chain links TRBV7-2 to TRBJ1-1; D call uncertain. The V end was cut by 4 bases, the J end by 1 base, with 13 bases between. Germline CDR1 SGHTA, CDR2 FQGNSA. CDR3 length equals 15 residues.

Written as DNA, the CDR3 is TGTGCCAGCAGTTCCGGGACAGGGGGCTCCTACGAGCAGTACTTC. It encodes CASSSGTGGSYEQYF. The genes are TRBV28 and TRBJ2-7; 11 bases are shared with TRBD1. The J segment lost 0 bases and the V segment lost 4 bases, leaving 2 bases of the junction unmatched. The CDR3 totals 15 residues. Germline lookup yields CDR1 MDHEN and CDR2 SYDVKM.

The chain uses TRBV2 and TRBJ1-5; 10 nucleotides match TRBD1. The CDR3 is made up of 15 amino acids. The germline V gene encodes CDR1 SNHLY and CDR2 FYNNEI. V gave up 4 bases and J gave up 3 bases; unmatched junction bases: 3. The CDR3 loop reads CASSGTGGHNQPQHF. The CDR3 DNA reads as TGTGCCAGCAGTGGGACAGGGGGGCACAATCAGCCCCAGCATTTT.

J is TRBJ2-7 and V is TRBV7-2, with D perhaps TRBD2 (6 bases). CDR1 and CDR2 from the germline V gene are SGHTA and FQGNSA. Trimming took off 3 bases at V and 3 bases at J, with 12 bases between the two ends. The CDR3 consists of 14 residues. The CDR3 nucleotides read TGTGCCAGCAGCTTCGGGACTCTTATCTACGAGCAGTACTTC. Its translation is CASSFGTLIYEQYF.

The chain has TRBV19 and TRBJ1-6; the D is unclear. The CDR3 has 12 amino acids. Germline values: CDR1 LNHDA, CDR2 SQIVND (reference sequence). Trimming took 5 bases from V and 8 from J, leaving 7 bases between them. CDR3: CASSVADSPLHF. CDR3 bases: TGTGCCAGTAGTGTGGCAGATTCACCCCTCCACTTT.

The chain links TRBV5-1 to TRBJ2-7, with TRBD1 identical over 8 bases. From germline, CDR1 is SGHRS and CDR2 YFSETQ. The CDR3 consists of 15 residues. V lost 4 bases, J lost 4 bases, and 10 bases stayed unmatched. In DNA form, the CDR3 reads TGCGCCAGCAGCCCTCTAGACAGGGGATCATACGAGCAGTACTTC. This sequence encodes CASSPLDRGSYEQYF.

The chain recombines TRBV2 with TRBJ2-5; possible D gene TRBD2, 5 bases. This CDR3 is 13 amino acids long. Per the germline V gene, CDR1 is SNHLY and CDR2 is FYNNEI. V gave up 8 bases and J gave up 1 base, with 11 bases separating them. The CDR3 protein is CASHFGLQETQYF. In DNA, the CDR3 is TGTGCCAGCCACTTCGGACTCCAAGAGACCCAGTACTTC.

This chain links TRBV19 with TRBJ1-1; 8 bases are shared with TRBD1. Germline-derived CDR1 and CDR2 are LNHDA and SQIVND (reference sequence). V was pared by 6 bases and J by 5 bases, with 8 bases of the junction left unmatched. The CDR3 is 14 residues long. The DNA for the CDR3 is TGTGCCAGTAGGCCGAACAGGGGGAGGACTGAAGCTTTCTTT. Protein: CASRPNRGRTEAFF. Full variable domain (remainder filled in from reference TRBV19 and TRBJ1-1): DGGITQSPKYLFRKEGQNVTLSCEQNLNHDAMYWYRQDPGQGLRLIYYSQIVNDFQKGDIAEGYSVSREKKESFPLTVTSAQKNPTAFYLCASRPNRGRTEAFFGQGTRLTVV.

The rearrangement joins TRBV10-3 to TRBJ1-1; D unresolved. V lost 8 bases and J lost 1, with 14 bases in between. The germline gives CDR1 ENHRY, CDR2 SYGVKD. This CDR3 contains 14 residues. The CDR3 sequence: CAIQVQFENTEAFF. CDR3 sequence (DNA): TGTGCCATCCAGGTCCAGTTCGAGAACACTGAAGCTTTCTTT.

This sequence joins TRBV6-1 and TRBJ2-7, with 10 bases identical to TRBD2. The J segment lost 2 bases and the V segment lost 9 bases, leaving 4 bases of the junction unmatched. Germline V gene lookup returns CDR1 MNHNS and CDR2 SASEGT. This CDR3 contains 13 residues. CDR3 loop: CASWLAGAYEQYF. DNA of the CDR3: TGTGCCAGTTGGCTAGCGGGAGCCTACGAGCAGTACTTC.

The gene calls are TRBV28 and TRBJ1-1; 8 bases align to TRBD1. After removal of 5 bases from V and 5 bases from J, the junction contained 7 bases not matched to a gene. The CDR3 loop spans 14 amino acids. Per the germline V gene, CDR1 is MDHEN and CDR2 is SYDVKM. CDR3 coding DNA: TGTGCCAGCAGTACCCGGACAGGGAGTACTGAAGCTTTCTTT. This sequence encodes CASSTRTGSTEAFF. Full variable domain (missing parts from reference TRBV28 and TRBJ1-1): DVKVTQSSRYLVKRTGEKVFLECVQDMDHENMFWYRQDPGLGLRLIYFSYDVKMKEKGDIPEGYSVSREKKERFSLILESASTNQTSMYLCASSTRTGSTEAFFGQGTRLTVV.

The chain employs TRBV5-8 and TRBJ2-2; 9 positions match TRBD1. V lost 4 bases to trimming and J lost 6 bases; unmatched junction nucleotides: 7. Germline V CDR1 and CDR2: SGHTS, YDEGEE. CDR3 size: 15 residues. Here the CDR3 reads CASSLLGQGSGELFF. The CDR3 nucleotides are TGTGCCAGCAGCCTTTTGGGACAGGGTTCCGGGGAGCTGTTTTTT.

V and J are TRBV5-1 and TRBJ2-1, with 8 bases aligning to TRBD2. The length of the CDR3 is 15 residues. Per the germline V gene, CDR1 is SGHRS and CDR2 is YFSETQ. J gave up 8 bases and V 0 bases, and 7 bases lay outside the gene matches. The CDR3 loop is CASSLVGLAPDEQFF. CDR3 nucleotide sequence: TGCGCCAGCAGCTTGGTAGGACTAGCTCCCGATGAGCAGTTCTTC.

The gene calls are TRBV19 and TRBJ1-1; tentative D call: TRBD1 (6 bases). Trimming left V 5 bases short and J 1 base short, with 8 bases between. CDR3 length: 13 amino acids. The V gene's germline CDR1 is LNHDA and CDR2 SQIVND (reference sequence). The CDR3 region is CASSSQGNTEAFF. DNA for the CDR3: TGTGCCAGTAGTTCACAGGGGAACACTGAAGCTTTCTTT.

The chain links TRBV18 to TRBJ1-1; 7 bases align to TRBD1. The CDR3 is made up of 13 amino acids. CDR1 is KGHSH and CDR2 is LQKENI in the germline V gene. With 6 bases clipped from V and 5 bases from J, the junction kept 6 bases outside the gene matches. CDR3 sequence: CASSLEGATEAFF. CDR3 DNA: TGTGCCAGCTCCCTCGAGGGGGCTACTGAAGCTTTCTTT.

The CDR3 loop is CASSPDRRGYTF. The CDR3 coding sequence is TGTGCCAGCAGCCCGGACAGGAGGGGCTACACCTTC. This rearrangement joins TRBV7-8 to TRBJ1-2; TRBD1 matches at 7 bases. Germline CDR1 is SGHVS and CDR2 is FQNEAQ. This CDR3 spans 12 amino acids. The V gene end was trimmed by 5 bases and the J gene end by 8 bases; junction bases not matched to a gene: 5.